This is a list of T cell receptor beta chains from one sample in a study of human T cells and chemical hapten exposure. TCRdb re-called the RACE reads through MiXCR, storing one row per CDR3 protein. The data show 85,000 to 100,000 distinct CDR3 sequences, with 25% to 30% seen just once and around 10% held by the top ten. Material: whole blood, obtained in connection with sensitization to the hapten diphenylcyclopropenone (DPC). The receptors derive from a man aged 40-49 years with alopecia areata. Some clones in this sample may be carry-over from other donors' samples. The CDR3 runs from the conserved cysteine through the conserved F or W. The D gene is left open where the match is weak. Size tells how often a clone was seen (once, few, many) or the class of an expanded clone, and some rows leave it out.

j_gene: TRBJ2-7; abundance: -; v_gene: TRBV6-5; d_gene: -; CDR3aa: CASSRDGTYEQYF; CDR3nt: TGTGCCAGCAGTAGGGACGGAACCTACGAGCAGTACTTC
j_gene: TRBJ2-3; abundance: -; v_gene: TRBV2; d_gene: -; CDR3aa: CASSDGHPVTDTQYF; CDR3nt: TGTGCCAGCAGCGACGGACACCCCGTCACAGATACGCAGTATTTT
j_gene: TRBJ2-3; abundance: -; v_gene: TRBV12-3/TRBV12-4; d_gene: TRBD2; CDR3aa: CASTPWGRARADTQYF; CDR3nt: TGTGCCAGCACCCCATGGGGGAGGGCCCGTGCAGATACGCAGTATTTT
j_gene: TRBJ2-5; abundance: -; v_gene: TRBV12-3/TRBV12-4; d_gene: TRBD1; CDR3aa: CASSRGIGTAETQYF; CDR3nt: TGTGCCAGCAGCAGGGGGATCGGCACCGCGGAGACCCAGTACTTC
j_gene: TRBJ1-1; abundance: -; v_gene: TRBV2; d_gene: -; CDR3aa: CASRGWVRTEAFF; CDR3nt: TGTGCCAGCAGGGGGTGGGTGAGGACTGAAGCTTTCTTT
j_gene: TRBJ1-1; abundance: -; v_gene: TRBV7-3; d_gene: TRBD1; CDR3aa: CASSSTGVNTEAFF; CDR3nt: TGTGCCAGCAGTTCAACAGGGGTGAACACTGAAGCTTTCTTT
j_gene: TRBJ1-1; abundance: -; v_gene: TRBV27; d_gene: -; CDR3aa: CASYERKGLNTEAFF; CDR3nt: TGTGCCAGCTACGAAAGGAAAGGTCTGAACACTGAAGCTTTCTTT
j_gene: TRBJ2-5; abundance: -; v_gene: TRBV24-1; d_gene: TRBD1; CDR3aa: CATSVSDRGQAETQYF; CDR3nt: TGTGCCACCAGTGTCAGTGACAGGGGGCAAGCAGAGACCCAGTACTTC
j_gene: TRBJ1-1; abundance: -; v_gene: TRBV28; d_gene: -; CDR3aa: CASRPTLNTEAFF; CDR3nt: TGTGCCAGCAGACCGACACTGAACACTGAAGCTTTCTTT
j_gene: TRBJ2-7; abundance: -; v_gene: TRBV20-1; d_gene: TRBD2; CDR3aa: CSATSLAVYEQYF; CDR3nt: TGCAGTGCTACGTCGCTAGCGGTCTACGAGCAGTACTTC
j_gene: TRBJ2-1; abundance: -; v_gene: TRBV20-1; d_gene: -; CDR3aa: CSATGSSEQFF; CDR3nt: TGCAGTGCCACGGGGAGTAGTGAGCAGTTCTTC
j_gene: TRBJ1-3; abundance: few; v_gene: TRBV28; d_gene: TRBD1; CDR3aa: CASSFLGTGTGNTIYF; CDR3nt: TGTGCCAGCAGTTTTCTTGGGACAGGGACTGGAAACACCATATATTTT
j_gene: TRBJ1-5; abundance: once; v_gene: TRBV2; d_gene: -; CDR3aa: CASTTGTDRQPQHF; CDR3nt: TGTGCCAGCACTACTGGGACTGATCGTCAGCCCCAGCATTTT
j_gene: TRBJ2-4; abundance: -; v_gene: TRBV28; d_gene: -; CDR3aa: CAIAGRAENIQYF; CDR3nt: TGTGCCATCGCGGGCAGGGCCGAAAACATTCAGTACTTC
j_gene: TRBJ2-1; abundance: few; v_gene: TRBV6-2/TRBV6-3; d_gene: TRBD2; CDR3aa: CASPLWREGLCEQFF; CDR3nt: TGTGCCAGCCCTTTATGGCGGGAGGGCCTTTGTGAGCAGTTCTTC
j_gene: TRBJ1-2; abundance: -; v_gene: TRBV27; d_gene: -; CDR3aa: CASSSRLAGNYGYTF; CDR3nt: TGTGCCAGCAGTTCCCGTCTGGCAGGGAACTATGGCTACACCTTC
j_gene: TRBJ1-5; abundance: once; v_gene: TRBV24-1; d_gene: -; CDR3aa: CATSDTYGGQPQHF; CDR3nt: TGTGCCACCAGTGACACATACGGCGGACAGCCCCAGCATTTT
j_gene: TRBJ2-3; abundance: -; v_gene: TRBV20-1; d_gene: TRBD1; CDR3aa: CSARSLGTGTSTDTQYF; CDR3nt: TGCAGTGCTCGTTCCTTAGGGACAGGGACTAGCACAGATACGCAGTATTTT
j_gene: TRBJ2-7; abundance: -; v_gene: TRBV27; d_gene: TRBD2; CDR3aa: CASSLAGGSGPYEQYF; CDR3nt: TGTGCCAGCAGTTTAGCGGGAGGTTCCGGCCCCTACGAGCAGTACTTC
j_gene: TRBJ2-7; abundance: -; v_gene: TRBV9; d_gene: -; CDR3aa: CASSVLAADGEQYF; CDR3nt: TGTGCCAGCAGCGTTTTAGCGGCGGACGGCGAGCAGTACTTC
j_gene: TRBJ1-1; abundance: -; v_gene: TRBV7-9; d_gene: -; CDR3aa: CASSFAVNTEAFF; CDR3nt: TGTGCCAGCAGCTTCGCAGTGAACACTGAAGCTTTCTTT
j_gene: TRBJ1-4; abundance: -; v_gene: TRBV27; d_gene: -; CDR3aa: CASSLRGVEKLFF; CDR3nt: TGTGCCAGCAGTTTAAGGGGAGTTGAAAAACTGTTTTTT
j_gene: TRBJ2-1; abundance: -; v_gene: TRBV18; d_gene: TRBD2; CDR3aa: CASSPIAGEQFF; CDR3nt: TGTGCCAGCTCGCCTATAGCGGGGGAGCAGTTCTTC
j_gene: TRBJ2-5; abundance: -; v_gene: TRBV12-3/TRBV12-4; d_gene: TRBD1; CDR3aa: CASSSQGVQETQYF; CDR3nt: TGTGCCAGCAGTTCACAGGGGGTCCAAGAGACCCAGTACTTC
j_gene: TRBJ2-7; abundance: few; v_gene: TRBV5-6; d_gene: -; CDR3aa: CASSSIYEQYF; CDR3nt: TGTGCCAGCAGCTCCATCTACGAGCAGTACTTC
j_gene: TRBJ2-7; abundance: -; v_gene: TRBV6-5; d_gene: TRBD2; CDR3aa: CASSFGLAGTFGQYF; CDR3nt: TGTGCCAGCAGTTTCGGACTAGCCGGAACCTTCGGGCAGTACTTC
j_gene: TRBJ2-7; abundance: -; v_gene: TRBV9; d_gene: -; CDR3aa: CASSVGGESGYEQYF; CDR3nt: TGTGCCAGCAGCGTAGGAGGGGAGAGCGGTTACGAGCAGTACTTC
j_gene: TRBJ2-7; abundance: few; v_gene: TRBV10-3; d_gene: TRBD2; CDR3aa: CAISESGEGLYEQYF; CDR3nt: TGTGCCATCAGTGAGTCGGGGGAGGGACTCTACGAGCAGTACTTC
j_gene: TRBJ2-7; abundance: -; v_gene: TRBV11-1; d_gene: TRBD1; CDR3aa: CASSLSAGGLNEQYF; CDR3nt: TGTGCCAGCAGCTTATCGGCAGGGGGCCTAAACGAGCAGTACTTC
j_gene: TRBJ2-5; abundance: -; v_gene: TRBV7-9; d_gene: -; CDR3aa: CASSLSYGEKTQYF; CDR3nt: TGTGCCAGCAGCTTATCGTATGGAGAGAAGACCCAGTACTTC